This T cell receptor beta chain was sequenced in a study of control samples from healthy donors and cancer patients. Here immunoSEQ multiplex PCR was the method, and the copy in TCRdb shows in-frame clones only, minus some. This sample has under 90,000 clones; around 94% occur once, and the top ten carry 5% to 6.5%. Trimming cost V 7 bases and J 0 bases; bases outside gene matches: 14. The germline gives CDR1 SNHLY, CDR2 FYNNEI. The CDR3 runs to 19 residues. The sequenced sample consisted of blood. The chain is built from TRBV2 and TRBJ2-6; TRBD1 agrees at 8 bases. The clonotype originates from an older woman in good health. The CDR3 DNA follows: TGTGCCAGCACCGGACAGGGTTTCTCTCTCTTCTCTGGGGCCAACGTCCTGACTTTC. Translation gives CASTGQGFSLFSGANVLTF.